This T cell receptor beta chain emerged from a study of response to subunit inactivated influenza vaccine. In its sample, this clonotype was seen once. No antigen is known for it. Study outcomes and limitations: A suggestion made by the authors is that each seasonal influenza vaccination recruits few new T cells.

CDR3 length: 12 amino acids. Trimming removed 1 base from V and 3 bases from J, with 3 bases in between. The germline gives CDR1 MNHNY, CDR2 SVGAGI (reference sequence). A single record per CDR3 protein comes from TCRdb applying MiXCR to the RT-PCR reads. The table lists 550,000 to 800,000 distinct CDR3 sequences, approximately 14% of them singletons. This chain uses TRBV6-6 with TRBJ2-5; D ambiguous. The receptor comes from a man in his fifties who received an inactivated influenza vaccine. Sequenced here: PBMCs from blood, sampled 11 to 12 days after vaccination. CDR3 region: CASSYYKETQYF. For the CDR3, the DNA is TGTGCCAGCAGTTACTATAAAGAGACCCAGTACTTC.